This TCR beta chain comes out of a study of shared clonotypes between healthy human individuals (dated by TCRdb to the early 2020s). Regarding the research as a whole: A couple of women and three men aged 18 to 49 years were included in the cohort. For each donor, CD4 naive and CD4 memory were each given three plates, CD8 naive was given two plates, and CD8 memory was given one plate. To increase sequencing depth and limit assay-specific biases, TCR repertoire library preparation and sequencing were carried out by different laboratories using diverse techniques. Leukapheresis yielded between about 0.9 and 9.5 billion PBMCs per donor. To estimate repertoire size and how much clonotypes are shared between individuals, the study performed deep sequencing of blood TCR repertoires from about 5 healthy adults.

What the study reported, not specific to this receptor: Larger estimated clonotype richness was generally found for naive subsets than for memory subsets. Sampling was restricted to blood, and TCR repertoires in tissue are likely to differ from TCR repertoires in blood. Rarefaction of sorted-subset datasets indicated incomplete sequencing despite the large sequencing depth. Higher generation probabilities were observed for clonotypes shared by all four sorted-subset donors than for non-shared clonotypes. About 4.5% of naive CD4, roughly 3.6% of naive CD8, roughly 2.5% of memory CD4, and 0.35% to 0.4% of memory CD8 clonotypes were shared across several donors. The genetic and exposure-history diversity represented was limited by the small number of donors. Pairwise subsampling led to the expectation that sequencing depth would affect the degree of clonotype sharing among donors.

For the CD8 naive samples, CD45RO-negative cells were positively selected for CCR7, yielding a CD45RA+CCR7+ population from which TemRA cells were excluded. The donors were healthy, HIV-negative adults who had no recently reported acute infections or vaccinations. Only Caucasian adults living in Nashville, Tennessee, USA were represented among the donors. Blood was collected by leukapheresis, and PBMCs were isolated by Ficoll-Histopaque density gradient centrifugation and then cryopreserved in liquid nitrogen vapor phase. Analytical flow cytometry was used to check the purity and quantity of each magnetically sorted T cell population. Genomic DNA was isolated from every sorted fraction and measured by UV absorbance on a Nanodrop 2000c. Using the deep immunoSEQ assay, TCR CDR3 regions were amplified from genomic DNA by multiplex PCR. Genomic DNA extracted from each cell subset was distributed evenly over all wells of several immunoSEQ 96-well plates, and each plate served as one replicate. For sorted subsets, each replicate PCR was loaded with about 0.2 ug genomic DNA, equivalent to approximately 27,000 T cell genomes. Purified libraries were measured with a Qubit 3.0 fluorometer, size-checked on a Bioanalyzer 2100, and measured again with the KAPA Library Quantification kit. Every immunoSEQ 96-well plate was sequenced on a separate single-read 150-cycle Illumina NextSeq 550 flow cell. From the authors' description of their analysis: Because only junctional sequences without quality scores were contained in the immunoSEQ output, filtering matching that applied to full-length reads could not be performed. Sequences were annotated with PyIR, a Python wrapper for IgBLAST v1.9, using IMGT germline references to assign V/J genes and CDR3. Reads were removed for weak V/J assignments (E-value above 1e-6), missing CDR3, stop codons, out-of-frame junctions, or ambiguous translated residues. V3J clonotypes were defined as sequences sharing the same inferred V gene, J gene, and CDR3 amino acid sequence. Percentage overlap between repertoires was computed as shared unique clonotypes divided by the size of the smaller repertoire. Three approaches were used to assess repertoire richness: RTK rarefaction, the Chao1 estimator, and Recon v2.1 estimates of unobserved clonotypes. OLGA was used to compute generation probabilities for all TCRbeta clonotypes that the gDNA method yielded from a few donors. Entries here come from immuneACCESS through TCRdb and include only in-frame sequences with V and J called. Some clones fail to appear in such tables; in the studies checked, an unresolved V gene covers under half of the shortfall, and the cause of the remainder is unknown. For V, J and clone size, that table is used; D and trimming come from the DNA. Counted in this sample were hundreds of thousands of clones; nearly 98% of them appeared once. Jointly, the top ten make up roughly 0.29% of the sample.

On this clone: Its antigen has not been determined. Per-nucleotide qualities are absent, and no much larger clonotype sits a single base away.

From the cysteine through the phenylalanine, the CDR3 covers 17 amino acids. The read is trimmed to its CDR3 DNA, 51 bases read in frame from base 1. Based on the germline V gene (reference sequence), the CDR1 and CDR2 sequences are SEHNR and FQNEAQ. V is pruned by 5 bases and J by 3 bases, leaving 9 bases of the junction without a gene match. Sequencing was carried out using naive CD8+ T cells sorted from blood. The cell subset or site label of this sample denotes: CD45RA+CCR7+. The clonotype originates from a young man in good health. Recombination joined TRBV7-9 with TRBJ2-7; 14 bases in the middle match TRBD2. The DNA sequence is given as TGTGCCAGCAGCATACACCAGGGACTAGCGGGAGTCTACGAGCAGTACTTC. The encoded protein is CASSIHQGLAGVYEQYF.